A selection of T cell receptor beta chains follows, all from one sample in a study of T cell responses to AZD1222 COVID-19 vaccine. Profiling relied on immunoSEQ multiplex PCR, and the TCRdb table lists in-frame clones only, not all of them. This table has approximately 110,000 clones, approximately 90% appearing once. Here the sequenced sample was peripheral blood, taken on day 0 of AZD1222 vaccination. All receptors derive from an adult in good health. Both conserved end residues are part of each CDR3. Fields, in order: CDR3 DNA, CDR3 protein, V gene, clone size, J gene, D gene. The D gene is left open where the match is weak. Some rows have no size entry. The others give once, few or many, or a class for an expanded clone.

cdr3_nt: TGTGCCAGCAGTACAGGGTCAGAGACCCAGTACTTC
cdr3_aa: CASSTGSETQYF
v_call: TRBV6-5
clone_size: once
j_call: TRBJ2-5
d_call: -

cdr3_nt: TGTGCCAGCAAAACGTACCAAGCGAACACTGAAGCTTTCTTT
cdr3_aa: CASKTYQANTEAFF
v_call: TRBV28
clone_size: -
j_call: TRBJ1-1
d_call: -

cdr3_nt: TGTGCCACCAGCAGAGAGCCCCAGACAGGGGCCTACGAGCAGTACTTC
cdr3_aa: CATSREPQTGAYEQYF
v_call: TRBV15
clone_size: -
j_call: TRBJ2-7
d_call: TRBD1

cdr3_nt: TGTGCCAGCAGCTTGGACAGCCGTAACACCGGGGAGCTGTTTTTT
cdr3_aa: CASSLDSRNTGELFF
v_call: TRBV7-3
clone_size: -
j_call: TRBJ2-2
d_call: -

cdr3_nt: TGTGCCAGTAAGACAGGGAGTTACACTGAAGCTTTCTTT
cdr3_aa: CASKTGSYTEAFF
v_call: TRBV19
clone_size: -
j_call: TRBJ1-1
d_call: TRBD1

cdr3_nt: TGTGCCAGCAGCACGGGGGACAGGGTCACTGAAGCTTTCTTT
cdr3_aa: CASSTGDRVTEAFF
v_call: TRBV6-4
clone_size: -
j_call: TRBJ1-1
d_call: TRBD1

cdr3_nt: TGTGCCAGCAGCCAAGGGACCGGCCCGGCGAACACTGAAGCTTTCTTT
cdr3_aa: CASSQGTGPANTEAFF
v_call: TRBV4-2
clone_size: -
j_call: TRBJ1-1
d_call: -

cdr3_nt: TGTGCCAGTGGGGGGACAGTTCCGAATCAGCCCCAGCATTTT
cdr3_aa: CASGGTVPNQPQHF
v_call: TRBV19
clone_size: -
j_call: TRBJ1-5
d_call: TRBD1

cdr3_nt: TGTGCCATCAGTGAGGGGCCTAGCGGGGGGCGCGCCAAAAACATTCAGTACTTC
cdr3_aa: CAISEGPSGGRAKNIQYF
v_call: TRBV10-3
clone_size: -
j_call: TRBJ2-4
d_call: TRBD2

cdr3_nt: TGTGCCAGCACCTCAGTGGACAGTGGGCCCGGGGAGCTGTTTTTT
cdr3_aa: CASTSVDSGPGELFF
v_call: TRBV28
clone_size: -
j_call: TRBJ2-2
d_call: -

cdr3_nt: TGTGCCAGCAGACGGACCCAACTAGCGGGGAGCTCCTACAATGAGCAGTTCTTC
cdr3_aa: CASRRTQLAGSSYNEQFF
v_call: TRBV28
clone_size: -
j_call: TRBJ2-1
d_call: TRBD2

cdr3_nt: TGTGCCAGCAGCCGGGACAGGTACTACGAGCAGTACTTC
cdr3_aa: CASSRDRYYEQYF
v_call: TRBV6-2/TRBV6-3
clone_size: -
j_call: TRBJ2-7
d_call: TRBD1

cdr3_nt: TGCGCCAGCGGACGGGGACTCACGAGGACCGGGGAGCTGTTTTTT
cdr3_aa: CASGRGLTRTGELFF
v_call: TRBV5-1
clone_size: -
j_call: TRBJ2-2
d_call: -

cdr3_nt: TGTGCCAGCAGCTTAGATCCTAGCGGATACAATGAGCAGTTCTTC
cdr3_aa: CASSLDPSGYNEQFF
v_call: TRBV7-2
clone_size: -
j_call: TRBJ2-1
d_call: TRBD2

cdr3_nt: TGTGCCAGCAGCTCCGGCCGGGGGAATGAGCAGTTCTTC
cdr3_aa: CASSSGRGNEQFF
v_call: TRBV7-8
clone_size: few
j_call: TRBJ2-1
d_call: -

cdr3_nt: TGTGCCAGCAGTTTCATTAGCGGGAGGGGTACAGATACGCAGTATTTT
cdr3_aa: CASSFISGRGTDTQYF
v_call: TRBV27
clone_size: -
j_call: TRBJ2-3
d_call: TRBD2

cdr3_nt: TGTGCCAGCAGGTCGGGACTAGCGGGAAAGAACACCGGGGAGCTGTTTTTT
cdr3_aa: CASRSGLAGKNTGELFF
v_call: TRBV7-6
clone_size: -
j_call: TRBJ2-2
d_call: TRBD2

cdr3_nt: TGTGCCAGCAGTCGGTCCTTGTATGAAAAACTGTTTTTT
cdr3_aa: CASSRSLYEKLFF
v_call: TRBV2
clone_size: -
j_call: TRBJ1-4
d_call: -

cdr3_nt: TGTGCCAGCAGTGTAACCGGGGAGCTGTTTTTT
cdr3_aa: CASSVTGELFF
v_call: TRBV2
clone_size: -
j_call: TRBJ2-2
d_call: -

cdr3_nt: TGTGCCAGCAGCCCCGAGGGGGCGCGGGGCTACACCTTC
cdr3_aa: CASSPEGARGYTF
v_call: TRBV7-9
clone_size: -
j_call: TRBJ1-2
d_call: TRBD1

cdr3_nt: TGCGCCAGCAGCCAGCGACATAGCGGGAGCTCCTACGAGCAGTACTTC
cdr3_aa: CASSQRHSGSSYEQYF
v_call: TRBV4-1
clone_size: -
j_call: TRBJ2-7
d_call: TRBD2

cdr3_nt: TGTGCCAGCAGTTCTGGGGGGTTCCTGGGGGAAAAACTGTTTTTT
cdr3_aa: CASSSGGFLGEKLFF
v_call: TRBV28
clone_size: -
j_call: TRBJ1-4
d_call: -

cdr3_nt: TGTGCCAGTAGCAAACAGGGGTGGGAGCAGTACTTC
cdr3_aa: CASSKQGWEQYF
v_call: TRBV19
clone_size: once
j_call: TRBJ2-7
d_call: TRBD1

cdr3_nt: TGTGCCAGCAGTGACTCGGGGGGGGCCACAGATACGCAGTATTTT
cdr3_aa: CASSDSGGATDTQYF
v_call: TRBV6-4
clone_size: -
j_call: TRBJ2-3
d_call: -

cdr3_nt: TGTGCCAGCAGTTTGATACCCGGGACAGGCAATGAAAAACTGTTTTTT
cdr3_aa: CASSLIPGTGNEKLFF
v_call: TRBV27
clone_size: -
j_call: TRBJ1-4
d_call: TRBD1

cdr3_nt: TGTGCCAGCAGCGACGGGACGCCCGTCTACGAGCAGTACTTC
cdr3_aa: CASSDGTPVYEQYF
v_call: TRBV3-1/TRBV3-2
clone_size: -
j_call: TRBJ2-7
d_call: -

cdr3_nt: TGTGCCAGCTCCCTAGACAGGGGTGAGACCCAGTACTTC
cdr3_aa: CASSLDRGETQYF
v_call: TRBV18
clone_size: -
j_call: TRBJ2-5
d_call: TRBD1

cdr3_nt: TGTGCCAGCAGTACCGGGATGATCTCTGGAAACACCATATATTTT
cdr3_aa: CASSTGMISGNTIYF
v_call: TRBV28
clone_size: -
j_call: TRBJ1-3
d_call: -

cdr3_nt: TGTGCCAGCAGCCCCAGGGAAGGGCGATCTGGAAACACCATATATTTT
cdr3_aa: CASSPREGRSGNTIYF
v_call: TRBV7-8
clone_size: -
j_call: TRBJ1-3
d_call: -

cdr3_nt: TGTGCCACGGCCTCTGGGGCCAACGTCCTGACTTTC
cdr3_aa: CATASGANVLTF
v_call: TRBV7-9
clone_size: -
j_call: TRBJ2-6
d_call: -

cdr3_nt: TGCGCCAGCGGGAGGGAGGAAATTGGGGAAAAACTGTTTTTT
cdr3_aa: CASGREEIGEKLFF
v_call: TRBV4-1
clone_size: -
j_call: TRBJ1-4
d_call: -

cdr3_nt: TGTGCCAGCAGCTTATGGGGGGATGGCTACACCTTC
cdr3_aa: CASSLWGDGYTF
v_call: TRBV11-3
clone_size: few
j_call: TRBJ1-2
d_call: -

cdr3_nt: TGTGCCAGCACCTTTAGCGGGAACACTGAAGCTTTCTTT
cdr3_aa: CASTFSGNTEAFF
v_call: TRBV5-5
clone_size: -
j_call: TRBJ1-1
d_call: -

cdr3_nt: TGTGCCAGCAGACCGGGACAGGGGATCGGGGAGCTGTTTTTT
cdr3_aa: CASRPGQGIGELFF
v_call: TRBV2
clone_size: -
j_call: TRBJ2-2
d_call: TRBD1

cdr3_nt: TGTGCCAGCAAGATGGGGACCCAGAACACTGAAGCTTTCTTT
cdr3_aa: CASKMGTQNTEAFF
v_call: TRBV6-5
clone_size: -
j_call: TRBJ1-1
d_call: -

cdr3_nt: TGTGCCAGTAGTATCCAAAAGGGGCGGGCCTACAATGAGCAGTTCTTC
cdr3_aa: CASSIQKGRAYNEQFF
v_call: TRBV19
clone_size: -
j_call: TRBJ2-1
d_call: -

cdr3_nt: TGTGCCAGCTCGAGTCGCGGGTTGGAGACCCAGTACTTC
cdr3_aa: CASSSRGLETQYF
v_call: TRBV18
clone_size: -
j_call: TRBJ2-5
d_call: -

cdr3_nt: TGCGCCAGCAGCTTGGGAGAGTCTTACAATGAGCAGTTCTTC
cdr3_aa: CASSLGESYNEQFF
v_call: TRBV5-1
clone_size: -
j_call: TRBJ2-1
d_call: -

cdr3_nt: TGCAGCGCACGCCAGGGTCCGGCCTACGAGCAGTACTTC
cdr3_aa: CSARQGPAYEQYF
v_call: TRBV29-1
clone_size: -
j_call: TRBJ2-7
d_call: -